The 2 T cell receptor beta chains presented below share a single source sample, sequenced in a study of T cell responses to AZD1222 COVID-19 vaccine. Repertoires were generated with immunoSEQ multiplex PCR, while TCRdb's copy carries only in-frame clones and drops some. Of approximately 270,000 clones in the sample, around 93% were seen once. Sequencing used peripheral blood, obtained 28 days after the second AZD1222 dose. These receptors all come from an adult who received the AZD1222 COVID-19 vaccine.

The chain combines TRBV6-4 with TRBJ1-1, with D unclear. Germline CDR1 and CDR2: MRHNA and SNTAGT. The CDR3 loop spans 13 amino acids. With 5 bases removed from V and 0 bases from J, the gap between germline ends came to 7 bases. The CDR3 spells CASSKELNTEAFF. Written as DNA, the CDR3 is TGTGCCAGCAGTAAGGAGTTGAACACTGAAGCTTTCTTT.

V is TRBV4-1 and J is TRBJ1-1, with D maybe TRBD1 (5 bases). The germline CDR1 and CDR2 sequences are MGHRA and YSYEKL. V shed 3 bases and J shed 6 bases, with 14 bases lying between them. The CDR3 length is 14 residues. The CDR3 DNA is TGCGCCAGCAGCCATAAAGATGGGGCCCCTGAAGCTTTCTTT. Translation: CASSHKDGAPEAFF.